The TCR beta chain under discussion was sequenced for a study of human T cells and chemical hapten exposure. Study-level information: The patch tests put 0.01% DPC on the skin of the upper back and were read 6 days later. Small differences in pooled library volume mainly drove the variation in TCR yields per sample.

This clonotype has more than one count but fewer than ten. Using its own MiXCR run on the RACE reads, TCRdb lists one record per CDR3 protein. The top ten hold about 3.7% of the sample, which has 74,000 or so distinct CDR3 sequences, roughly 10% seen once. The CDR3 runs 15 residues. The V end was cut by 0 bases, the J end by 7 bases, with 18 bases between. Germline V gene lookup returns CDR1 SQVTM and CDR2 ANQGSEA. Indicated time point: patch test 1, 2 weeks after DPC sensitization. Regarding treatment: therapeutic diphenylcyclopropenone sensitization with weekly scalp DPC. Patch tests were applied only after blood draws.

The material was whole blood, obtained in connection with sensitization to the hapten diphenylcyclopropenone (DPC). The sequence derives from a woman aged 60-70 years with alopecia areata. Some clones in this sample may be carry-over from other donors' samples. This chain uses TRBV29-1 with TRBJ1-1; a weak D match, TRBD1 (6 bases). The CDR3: CSVEDRRGGRGEAFF. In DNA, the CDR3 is TGCAGCGTTGAAGATCGGAGAGGGGGGAGAGGTGAAGCTTTCTTT.